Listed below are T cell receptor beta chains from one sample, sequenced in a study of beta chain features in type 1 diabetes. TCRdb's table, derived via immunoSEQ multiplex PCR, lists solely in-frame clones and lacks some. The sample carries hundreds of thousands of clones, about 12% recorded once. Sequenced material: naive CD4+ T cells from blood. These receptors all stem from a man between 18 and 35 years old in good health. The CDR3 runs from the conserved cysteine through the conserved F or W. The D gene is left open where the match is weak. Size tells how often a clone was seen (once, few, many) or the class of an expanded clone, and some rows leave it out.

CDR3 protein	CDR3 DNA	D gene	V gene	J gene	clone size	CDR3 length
CASSPSSSYEQYF	TGTGCCAGCAGTCCCTCGTCTTCCTACGAGCAGTACTTC	-	TRBV28	TRBJ2-7	few	13
CASSAKAGGFQETQYF	TGTGCCAGCAGCGCCAAAGCGGGAGGTTTCCAAGAGACCCAGTACTTC	TRBD2	TRBV9	TRBJ2-5	-	16
CASSWGPPYEQYF	TGTGCCAGCAGTTGGGGGCCCCCCTACGAGCAGTACTTC	-	TRBV28	TRBJ2-7	-	13
CASTPGTGGNEQFF	TGCGCCAGCACCCCCGGGACAGGGGGCAATGAGCAGTTCTTC	TRBD1	TRBV5-1	TRBJ2-1	few	14
CAIRGGTRDSNTGELFF	TGTGCCATCAGGGGAGGAACACGGGACAGCAACACCGGGGAGCTGTTTTTT	-	TRBV10-3	TRBJ2-2	few	17
CASSSRTGGYEQYF	TGTGCCAGCAGCTCGCGGACAGGGGGCTACGAGCAGTACTTC	TRBD1	TRBV7-6	TRBJ2-7	few	14
CASSQETVAIFQETQYF	TGTGCCAGCAGCCAAGAGACGGTAGCGATATTCCAAGAGACCCAGTACTTC	-	TRBV14	TRBJ2-5	few	17
CASSPGQGLRETQYF	TGTGCCAGCAGCCCCGGACAGGGATTGAGGGAGACCCAGTACTTC	TRBD1	TRBV5-6	TRBJ2-5	-	15
CASSLLTGLNSPLHF	TGTGCCAGCAGCCTACTCACGGGGTTGAATTCACCCCTCCACTTT	-	TRBV5-6	TRBJ1-6	-	15
CASSTLWASGRYSEQFF	TGTGCCAGCAGCACCCTTTGGGCTAGCGGGAGATATAGTGAGCAGTTCTTC	TRBD2	TRBV7-2	TRBJ2-1	few	17
CSVWTGGRDTEAFF	TGCAGCGTCTGGACAGGGGGTAGGGACACTGAAGCTTTCTTT	TRBD1	TRBV29-1	TRBJ1-1	-	14
CASSGQGSTDTQYF	TGTGCCAGCAGCGGTCAGGGGAGCACAGATACGCAGTATTTT	-	TRBV2	TRBJ2-3	few	14
CASSLPLGQAHYEQYF	TGTGCCAGCTCACTCCCCCTTGGACAGGCTCACTACGAGCAGTACTTC	TRBD1	TRBV18	TRBJ2-7	few	16
CASSQASPPGQNQPQHF	TGTGCCAGCAGCCAAGCGAGCCCTCCGGGACAAAATCAGCCCCAGCATTTT	-	TRBV4-2	TRBJ1-5	-	17
CSVAGTGHVSSNEQFF	TGCAGCGTTGCGGGGACAGGGCATGTAAGTTCCAATGAGCAGTTCTTC	TRBD1	TRBV29-1	TRBJ2-1	-	16
CASSIDGTGSPGELFF	TGTGCCAGTAGTATAGACGGGACAGGGAGTCCCGGGGAGCTGTTTTTT	TRBD1	TRBV19	TRBJ2-2	-	16
CASSQSSFLTGTPTNTEAFF	TGTGCCAGCAGCCAATCCTCTTTCCTGACCGGGACTCCTACGAACACTGAAGCTTTCTTT	-	TRBV4-2	TRBJ1-1	-	20
CASSLKDRDYNEQFF	TGTGCCAGCAGCTTGAAGGACAGGGATTACAATGAGCAGTTCTTC	TRBD1	TRBV5-4	TRBJ2-1	few	15
CASSQFRGTSTDTQYF	TGCGCCAGCAGCCAATTCCGGGGGACTAGCACAGATACGCAGTATTTT	-	TRBV4-3	TRBJ2-3	-	16
CASSARTSEETQYF	TGTGCCAGCAGTGCCAGGACTAGCGAAGAGACCCAGTACTTC	TRBD2	TRBV2	TRBJ2-5	-	14
CASSRRTSGSLDEQFF	TGTGCCAGCAGCCGCAGGACTAGCGGGAGTCTGGATGAGCAGTTCTTC	TRBD2	TRBV5-6	TRBJ2-1	-	16
CASSPRRRGISNQPQHF	TGTGCCAGCAGCCCGAGGAGAAGGGGTATAAGCAATCAGCCCCAGCATTTT	-	TRBV7-8	TRBJ1-5	-	17
CASRTGGSYNEQFF	TGTGCCAGTCGGACAGGGGGCTCCTACAATGAGCAGTTCTTC	TRBD1	TRBV27	TRBJ2-1	-	14
CASEITDTQYF	TGTGCCAGCGAGATAACAGATACGCAGTATTTT	-	TRBV28	TRBJ2-3	-	11
CASSPGGGSETQYF	TGTGCCAGCAGTCCCGGGGGGGGCAGCGAGACCCAGTACTTC	TRBD2	TRBV14	TRBJ2-5	-	14
CASSPDRGTDTQYF	TGCGCCAGCAGCCCGGACAGGGGCACAGATACGCAGTATTTT	TRBD1	TRBV5-1	TRBJ2-3	few	14
CASRMQQGSYNEQFF	TGTGCCAGTAGAATGCAGCAGGGCTCCTACAATGAGCAGTTCTTC	-	TRBV19	TRBJ2-1	-	15
CASSGGQNYGYTF	TGTGCCAGCAGCGGAGGACAGAACTATGGCTACACCTTC	-	TRBV7-3	TRBJ1-2	-	13
CASSSGGSGANVLTF	TGTGCCAGCAGCTCAGGGGGTTCTGGGGCCAACGTCCTGACTTTC	TRBD1	TRBV7-9	TRBJ2-6	-	15
CASSSPGLQTSYGYTF	TGTGCCAGCAGTTCCCCCGGACTACAAACCTCTTATGGCTACACCTTC	-	TRBV28	TRBJ1-2	-	16
CASSLAGTGFYEQYF	TGCGCCAGCAGCCTCGCTGGGACAGGATTTTACGAGCAGTACTTC	TRBD1	TRBV5-1	TRBJ2-7	-	15
CASSDHRGRQTQYF	TGTGCCAGCAGTGACCACAGGGGCAGACAGACCCAGTACTTC	TRBD1	TRBV25-1	TRBJ2-5	few	14
CASSSDRGPYEQYF	TGTGCCAGCAGTTCCGACAGGGGGCCCTACGAGCAGTACTTC	TRBD1	TRBV28	TRBJ2-7	-	14
CASSPGLGGGTQYF	TGTGCCAGCAGCCCGGGACTAGGTGGAGGTACGCAGTATTTT	TRBD2	TRBV7-9	TRBJ2-3	few	14
CASSPRLAGDGELFF	TGTGCCAGCAGCCCAAGACTAGCGGGAGACGGGGAGCTGTTTTTT	TRBD2	TRBV5-4	TRBJ2-2	few	15
CASNLAETQYF	TGTGCCAGCAACCTAGCGGAGACCCAGTACTTC	-	TRBV21-1	TRBJ2-5	few	11
CASRSQSSNEQFF	TGTGCCAGCCGAAGCCAATCATCCAATGAGCAGTTCTTC	-	TRBV14	TRBJ2-1	many	13